This TCR beta chain was obtained from a study of shared clonotypes between healthy human individuals. V lost 7 bases and J 0 bases, leaving 9 bases between the germline ends. Germline V gene data show CDR1 as LNHNV and CDR2 as YYDKDF (reference sequence). CDR3 length: 14 amino acids. TCRdb keeps only in-frame clones here, not all; method: immunoSEQ multiplex PCR. This table holds more than 2 million clones, 90% to 96% found once. Among the donors, all were Caucasian adults who lived in Nashville, Tennessee. With respect to this clone: The antigen remains unidentified.

Whole-study findings and limits: Researchers sampled blood only, noting tissue repertoires likely differ.

The sequence came from a man aged 18 to 29 in good health. The chain carries TRBV15 and TRBJ1-4; D gene unclear. The specimen was naive CD4+ T cells sorted from blood. Subset indicated: CD45RA+ positively selected. The CDR3 here is CATKLGATNEKLFF. In DNA, the CDR3 is TGTGCCACCAAGCTCGGTGCAACTAATGAAAAACTGTTTTTT. Combining the CDR3 with reference TRBV15 and TRBJ1-4 gives the whole variable domain DAMVIQNPRYQVTQFGKPVTLSCSQTLNHNVMYWYQQKSSQAPKLLFHYYDKDFNNEADTPDNFQSRRPNTSFCFLDIRSPGLGDTAMYLCATKLGATNEKLFFGSGTQLSVL.